At least ten counts were recorded for the clone carrying this T cell receptor (beta chain). What it binds is unknown. These data come from a study of neurological immune-mediated disorders. Study conclusions and caveats: In HTLV-1-associated myelopathy, TCR clonal expansion was greatest, and in multiple sclerosis it was least, below healthy controls. Phylogenetically, 18 of 34 multiple sclerosis patients' repertoires fell into one related-CDR3 cluster, a possible signature. Private repertoires in all groups were suggested by the finding that expanded clones across subjects shared no CDR3 amino acid sequences.

The cDNA came from 5'RACE, which used 10-nucleotide random UMIs. Via MiXCR, TCRdb re-called the 5' RACE reads, giving one row per CDR3 protein. The data hold roughly 46,000 distinct CDR3 sequences, with 1.9% observed a single time. V was clipped by 0 bases and J by 6 bases, with 10 bases between them. Germline CDR1 reads SGHRS; CDR2 reads YFSETQ. There are 14 residues in the CDR3. The receptor was isolated from a woman in her 40s with multiple sclerosis. The gene calls are TRBV5-1 and TRBJ2-1; D ambiguous. Specimen: PBMCs. The CDR3 DNA sequence: TGCGCCAGCAGCTTGGTGGACGGAAGCAATGAGCAGTTCTTC. Translated: CASSLVDGSNEQFF.